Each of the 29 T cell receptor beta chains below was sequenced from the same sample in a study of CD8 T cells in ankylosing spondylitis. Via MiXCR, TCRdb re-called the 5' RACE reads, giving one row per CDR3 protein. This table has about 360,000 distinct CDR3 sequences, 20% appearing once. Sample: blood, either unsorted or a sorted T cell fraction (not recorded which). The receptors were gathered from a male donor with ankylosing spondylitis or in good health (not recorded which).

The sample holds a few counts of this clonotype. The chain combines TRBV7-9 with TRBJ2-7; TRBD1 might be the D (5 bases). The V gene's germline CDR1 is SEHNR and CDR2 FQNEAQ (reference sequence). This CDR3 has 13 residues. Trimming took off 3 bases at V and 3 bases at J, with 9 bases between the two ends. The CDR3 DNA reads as TGTGCCAGCAGCTTGGACAAAAACTACGAGCAGTACTTC. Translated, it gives CASSLDKNYEQYF.

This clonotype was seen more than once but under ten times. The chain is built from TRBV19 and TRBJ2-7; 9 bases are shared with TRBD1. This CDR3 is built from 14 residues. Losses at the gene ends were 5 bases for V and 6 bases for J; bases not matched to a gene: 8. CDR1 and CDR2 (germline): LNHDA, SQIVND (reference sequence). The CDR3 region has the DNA TGTGCCAGTAGTTTGATGGACAGGGGAGGCGAGCAGTACTTC. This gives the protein CASSLMDRGGEQYF.

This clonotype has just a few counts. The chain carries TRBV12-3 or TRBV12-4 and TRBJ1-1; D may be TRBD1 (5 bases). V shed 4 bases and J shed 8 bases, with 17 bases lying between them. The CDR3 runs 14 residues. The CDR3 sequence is CASSSGTETLEAFF. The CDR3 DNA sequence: TGTGCCAGCAGTTCCGGGACGGAAACTCTGGAAGCTTTCTTT.

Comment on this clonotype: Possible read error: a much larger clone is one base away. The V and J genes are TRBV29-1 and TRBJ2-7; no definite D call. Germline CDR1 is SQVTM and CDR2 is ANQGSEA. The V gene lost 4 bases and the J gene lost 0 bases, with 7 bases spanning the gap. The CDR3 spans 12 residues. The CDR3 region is CSVAVNSYEQYF. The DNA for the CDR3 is TGCAGCGTTGCGGTCAACTCCTACGAGCAGTACTTC.

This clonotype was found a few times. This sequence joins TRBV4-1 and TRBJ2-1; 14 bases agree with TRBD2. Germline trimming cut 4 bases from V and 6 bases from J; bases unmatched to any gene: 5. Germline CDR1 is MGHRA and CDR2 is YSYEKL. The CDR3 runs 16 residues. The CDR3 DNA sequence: TGCGCCAGCAGCCCGCGACTAGCGGGGGGGCTCAATGAGCAGTTCTTC. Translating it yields CASSPRLAGGLNEQFF.

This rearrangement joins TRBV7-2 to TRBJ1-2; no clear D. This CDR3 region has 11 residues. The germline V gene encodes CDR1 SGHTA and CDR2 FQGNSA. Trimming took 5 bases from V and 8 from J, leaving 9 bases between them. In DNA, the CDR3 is TGTGCCAGCAGCCAAGGGTGGGGCTACACCTTC. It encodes CASSQGWGYTF.

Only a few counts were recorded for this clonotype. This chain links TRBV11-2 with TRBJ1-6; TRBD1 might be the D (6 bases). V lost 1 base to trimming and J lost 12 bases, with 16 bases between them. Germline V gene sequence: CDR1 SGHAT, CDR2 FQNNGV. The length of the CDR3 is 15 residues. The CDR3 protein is CASSLGGQFILPLHF. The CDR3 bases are TGTGCCAGCAGCTTAGGCGGACAGTTTATCTTACCCCTCCACTTT.

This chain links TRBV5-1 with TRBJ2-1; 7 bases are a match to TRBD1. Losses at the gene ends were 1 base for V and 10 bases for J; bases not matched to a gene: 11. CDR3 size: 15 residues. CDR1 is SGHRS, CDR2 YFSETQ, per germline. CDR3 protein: CASSLSRGTPPEQFF. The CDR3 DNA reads TGCGCCAGCAGCTTGTCCAGGGGGACACCCCCCGAGCAGTTCTTC.

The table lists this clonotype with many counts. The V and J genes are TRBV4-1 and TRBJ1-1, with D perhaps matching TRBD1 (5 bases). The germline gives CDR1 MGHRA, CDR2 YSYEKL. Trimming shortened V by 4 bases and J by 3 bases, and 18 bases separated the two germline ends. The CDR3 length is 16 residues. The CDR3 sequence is CASSPSRQGRYTEAFF. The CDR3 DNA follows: TGCGCCAGCAGCCCCTCCCGGCAGGGTAGGTACACTGAAGCTTTCTTT.

The CDR3 protein is CASSQESWDSPQGLEQYF. As DNA, the CDR3 is TGTGCCAGCAGCCAAGAATCGTGGGACTCTCCTCAGGGTCTCGAGCAGTACTTC. The V gene is TRBV3-1, the J gene TRBJ2-7; weak D call: TRBD2 (6 bases). The germline CDR1 and CDR2 sequences are LGHDT and YNNKEL (reference sequence). The V and J ends lost 0 bases and 6 bases respectively, with 24 bases between them. The CDR3 runs 18 residues.

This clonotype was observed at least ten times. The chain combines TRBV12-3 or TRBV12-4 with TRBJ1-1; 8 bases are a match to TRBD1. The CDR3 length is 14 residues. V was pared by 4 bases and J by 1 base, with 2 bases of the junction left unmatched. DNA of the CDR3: TGTGCCAGCAGTTACGACAGGGGGAACACTGAAGCTTTCTTT. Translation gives CASSYDRGNTEAFF.

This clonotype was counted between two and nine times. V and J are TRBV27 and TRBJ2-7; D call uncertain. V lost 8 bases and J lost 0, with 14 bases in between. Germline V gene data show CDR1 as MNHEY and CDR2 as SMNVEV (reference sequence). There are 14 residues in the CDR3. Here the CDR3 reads CASGAFRSSYEQYF. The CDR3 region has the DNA TGTGCCAGCGGTGCGTTTAGAAGCTCCTACGAGCAGTACTTC.

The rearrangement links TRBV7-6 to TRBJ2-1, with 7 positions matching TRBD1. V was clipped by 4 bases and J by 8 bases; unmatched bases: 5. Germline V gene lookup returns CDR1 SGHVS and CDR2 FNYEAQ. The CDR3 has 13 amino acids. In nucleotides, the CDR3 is TGTGCCAGCAGCTCGAGGGGGCGGGATGAGCAGTTCTTC. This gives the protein CASSSRGRDEQFF.

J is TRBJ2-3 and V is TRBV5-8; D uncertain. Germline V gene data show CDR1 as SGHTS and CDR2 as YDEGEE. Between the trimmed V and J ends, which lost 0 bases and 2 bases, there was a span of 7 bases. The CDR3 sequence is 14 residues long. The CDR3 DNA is TGTGCCAGCAGCTTGGGGCCTGTCACAGATACGCAGTATTTT. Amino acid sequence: CASSLGPVTDTQYF.

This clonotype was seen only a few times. Here the CDR3 DNA reads TGTGCCAGCAGCCTGGACAGGGCGGGAGTTTACGAGCAGTACTTC. It specifies CASSLDRAGVYEQYF. The genes are TRBV6-2 or TRBV6-3 and TRBJ2-7; TRBD1 is a possible D gene (8 bases). Germline values: CDR1 MNHEY, CDR2 SVGEGT. The CDR3 spans 15 residues. Trimming shortened V by 6 bases and J by 4 bases, and 19 bases separated the two germline ends.

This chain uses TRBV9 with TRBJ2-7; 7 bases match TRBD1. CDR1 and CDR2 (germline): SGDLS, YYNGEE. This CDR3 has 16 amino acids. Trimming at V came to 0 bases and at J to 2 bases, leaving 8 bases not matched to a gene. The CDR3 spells CASSVETGQQTYEQYF. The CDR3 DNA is TGTGCCAGCAGCGTAGAAACGGGACAGCAGACCTACGAGCAGTACTTC.

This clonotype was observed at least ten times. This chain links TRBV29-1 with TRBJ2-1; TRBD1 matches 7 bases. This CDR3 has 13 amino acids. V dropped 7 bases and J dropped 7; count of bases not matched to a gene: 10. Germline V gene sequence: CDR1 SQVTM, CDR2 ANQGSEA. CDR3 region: CSARDSGDNEQFF. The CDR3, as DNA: TGCAGCGCCCGGGACAGTGGAGATAATGAGCAGTTCTTC.

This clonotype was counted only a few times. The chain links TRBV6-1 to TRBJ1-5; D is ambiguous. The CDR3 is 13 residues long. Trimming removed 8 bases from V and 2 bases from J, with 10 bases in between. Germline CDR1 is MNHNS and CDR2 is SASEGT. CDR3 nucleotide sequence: TGTGCCAGCGAATGGGTGGGCAATCAGCCCCAGCATTTT. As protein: CASEWVGNQPQHF.

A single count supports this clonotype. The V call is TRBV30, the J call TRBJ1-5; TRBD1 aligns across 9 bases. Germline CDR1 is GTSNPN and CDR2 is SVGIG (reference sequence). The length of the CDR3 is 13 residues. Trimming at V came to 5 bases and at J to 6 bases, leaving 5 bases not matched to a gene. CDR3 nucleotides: TGTGCCTGGGACCCGGACAGGGGTCAGCCCCAGCATTTT. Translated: CAWDPDRGQPQHF.

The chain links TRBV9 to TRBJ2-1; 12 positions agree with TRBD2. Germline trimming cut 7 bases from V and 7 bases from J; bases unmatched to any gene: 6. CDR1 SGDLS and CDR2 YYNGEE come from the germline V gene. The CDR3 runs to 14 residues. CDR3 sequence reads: CASAPGLAGNEQFF. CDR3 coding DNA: TGTGCCAGCGCTCCCGGACTAGCGGGGAATGAGCAGTTCTTC.

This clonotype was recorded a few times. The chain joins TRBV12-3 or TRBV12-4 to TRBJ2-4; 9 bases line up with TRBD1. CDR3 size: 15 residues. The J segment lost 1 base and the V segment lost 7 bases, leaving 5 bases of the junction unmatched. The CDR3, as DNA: TGTGCCAGCACCGTTGACAGGGGGGCCAAAAACATTCAGTACTTC. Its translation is CASTVDRGAKNIQYF.

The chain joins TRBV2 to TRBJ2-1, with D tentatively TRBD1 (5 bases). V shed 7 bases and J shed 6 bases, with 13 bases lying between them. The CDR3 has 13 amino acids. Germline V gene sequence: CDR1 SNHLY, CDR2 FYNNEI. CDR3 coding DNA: TGTGCCAGCAACGAGTGGACAAGCAATGAGCAGTTCTTC. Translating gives CASNEWTSNEQFF. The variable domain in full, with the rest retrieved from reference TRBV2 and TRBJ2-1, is EPEVTQTPSHQVTQMGQEVILRCVPISNHLYFYWYRQILGQKVEFLVSFYNNEISEKSEIFDDQFSVERPDGSNFTLKIRSTKLEDSAMYFCASNEWTSNEQFFGPGTRLTVL.

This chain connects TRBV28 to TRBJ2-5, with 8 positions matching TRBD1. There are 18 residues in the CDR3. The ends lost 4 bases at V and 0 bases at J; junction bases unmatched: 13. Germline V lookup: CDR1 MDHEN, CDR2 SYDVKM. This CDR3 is CASSSILQDRVYQETQYF. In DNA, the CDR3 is TGTGCCAGCAGTTCAATCCTCCAGGACAGGGTGTACCAAGAGACCCAGTACTTC.

As DNA, the CDR3 is TGTGCCAGCAGCTCCCGACAGCCCAATGAGCAGTTCTTC. Its protein product is CASSSRQPNEQFF. The chain employs TRBV7-8 and TRBJ2-1; tentatively, D is TRBD1 (5 bases). Trimming pared 4 bases from V and 6 bases from J, leaving 10 bases between. The CDR3 totals 13 residues. Germline CDR1 is SGHVS and CDR2 is FQNEAQ.

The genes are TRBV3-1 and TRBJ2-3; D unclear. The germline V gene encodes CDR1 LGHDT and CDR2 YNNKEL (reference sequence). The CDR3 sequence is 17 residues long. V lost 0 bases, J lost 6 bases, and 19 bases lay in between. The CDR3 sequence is CASSQEILAPLGDTQYF. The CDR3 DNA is TGTGCCAGCAGCCAAGAGATACTGGCGCCTCTGGGGGATACGCAGTATTTT.

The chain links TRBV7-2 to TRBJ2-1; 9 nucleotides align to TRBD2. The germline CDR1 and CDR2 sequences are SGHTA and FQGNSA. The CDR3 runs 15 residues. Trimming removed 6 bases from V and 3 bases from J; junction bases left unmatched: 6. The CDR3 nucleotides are TGTGCCAGCAGTTCGACTAGCGGATACTACAATGAGCAGTTCTTC. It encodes CASSSTSGYYNEQFF.

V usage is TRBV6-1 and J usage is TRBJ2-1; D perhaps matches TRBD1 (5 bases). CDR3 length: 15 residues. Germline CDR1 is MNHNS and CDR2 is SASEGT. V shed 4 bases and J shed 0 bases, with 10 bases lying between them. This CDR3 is CASSVTEFSYNEQFF. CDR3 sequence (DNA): TGTGCCAGCAGTGTGACAGAATTCTCCTACAATGAGCAGTTCTTC.

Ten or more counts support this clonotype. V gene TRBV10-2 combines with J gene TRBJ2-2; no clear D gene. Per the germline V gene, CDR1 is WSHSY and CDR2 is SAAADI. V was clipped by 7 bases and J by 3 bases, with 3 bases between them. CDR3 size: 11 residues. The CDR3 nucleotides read TGCGCCAGCACCGACACCGGGGAGCTGTTTTTT. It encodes CASTDTGELFF.

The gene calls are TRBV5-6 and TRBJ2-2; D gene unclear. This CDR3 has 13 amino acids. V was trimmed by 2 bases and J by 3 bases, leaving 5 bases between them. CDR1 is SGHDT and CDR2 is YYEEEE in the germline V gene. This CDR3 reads CASSFGYTGELFF. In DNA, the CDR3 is TGTGCCAGCAGCTTCGGGTACACCGGGGAGCTGTTTTTT. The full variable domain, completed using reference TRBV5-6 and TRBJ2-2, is DAGVTQSPTHLIKTRGQQVTLRCSPKSGHDTVSWYQQALGQGPQFIFQYYEEEERQRGNFPDRFSGHQFPNYSSELNVNALLLGDSALYLCASSFGYTGELFFGEGSRLTVL.